The next 8 T cell receptor beta chains were all read from a single sample in a study of blood T cell repertoires in COVID-19. Data came from immunoSEQ multiplex PCR; TCRdb stores just in-frame clones and leaves some out. This sample carries 100,000 to 150,000 clones, under 90% of them seen once, and the ten largest clones take 3.9%. The sample consisted of peripheral blood. Source of these receptors: a man aged 60-69 years with acute or convalescent COVID-19.

The V and J genes are TRBV30 and TRBJ2-1, with TRBD2 matching over 8 bases. The V and J ends lost 4 bases and 9 bases, in that order; junction bases with no gene match: 14. CDR1 GTSNPN and CDR2 SVGIG come from the germline V gene (reference sequence). This CDR3 comprises 15 residues. CDR3 coding DNA: TGTGCCTGGACCGGGGGGGGACTACGGATCGGTGAGCAGTTCTTC. Its translation is CAWTGGGLRIGEQFF.

The chain recombines TRBV7-2 with TRBJ2-3, with 10 bases fitting TRBD2. Germline CDR1 is SGHTA and CDR2 is FQGNSA. V shed 5 bases, J shed 4 bases, and the junction held 12 bases outside the gene matches. The CDR3 runs to 17 residues. For the CDR3, the DNA is TGTGCCAGCAGCCCCGGGAAAGCGGGAGGGCCCGCAGATACGCAGTATTTT. This gives the protein CASSPGKAGGPADTQYF.

The chain has TRBV15 and TRBJ1-4; D is unresolved. The germline V gene encodes CDR1 LNHNV and CDR2 YYDKDF (reference sequence). The V and J ends lost 4 bases and 5 bases respectively, with 11 bases between them. CDR3 length equals 14 residues. The chain's CDR3 is CATSTIYQNEKLFF. The CDR3 DNA reads TGTGCCACCAGCACCATATACCAGAATGAAAAACTGTTTTTT.

This clone was observed a single time. The chain joins TRBV12-3 or TRBV12-4 to TRBJ1-4; D ambiguous. CDR3 length: 12 amino acids. Trimming removed 11 bases from V and 1 base from J, with 8 bases in between. The CDR3 bases are TGTGCCTGCCGGGGAACTAATGAAAAACTGTTTTTT. This gives the protein CACRGTNEKLFF.

The chain is built from TRBV14 and TRBJ2-1, with a possible D match to TRBD2 (6 bases). V gave up 4 bases and J gave up 6 bases, with 13 bases separating them. This CDR3 region has 14 residues. The germline V gene encodes CDR1 SGHDN and CDR2 FVKESK. The CDR3 DNA is TGTGCCAGCAGCCCCCAGCGGGTACTCAATGAGCAGTTCTTC. This codes for CASSPQRVLNEQFF.

The rearrangement uses TRBV4-1 and TRBJ1-3, with 12 bases matching TRBD1. With V trimmed by 5 bases and J by 4 bases, 12 bases remained unmatched. This CDR3 spans 18 amino acids. Germline CDR1 MGHRA, CDR2 YSYEKL. CDR3 nucleotide sequence: TGCGCCAGCAGCACGCGGGACAGGGGGCTCGGGTTAGGAAACACCATATATTTT. Residues: CASSTRDRGLGLGNTIYF.

This chain connects TRBV28 to TRBJ1-2; no reliable D call. Trimming cost V 6 bases and J 1 base, with 18 bases left between them. The CDR3 contains 16 residues. Germline CDR1 and CDR2: MDHEN and SYDVKM. The CDR3 protein is CASRPLRRAFNYGYTF. The CDR3 bases are TGTGCCAGCAGGCCCTTGAGGAGGGCTTTTAACTATGGCTACACCTTC.

The chain joins TRBV20-1 to TRBJ2-7; 12 nucleotides agree with TRBD1. Germline-derived CDR1 and CDR2 are DFQATT and SNEGSKA (reference sequence). The CDR3 is 13 residues long. With V trimmed by 3 bases and J by 7 bases, 4 bases remained unmatched. The CDR3 reads CSASGTGGKEQYF. CDR3 in DNA: TGCAGTGCTAGTGGGACAGGGGGCAAAGAGCAGTACTTC.